This T cell receptor (beta chain) was sequenced for a study of cytomegalovirus exposure and HLA in healthy donors (TCRdb year 2017). Regarding the complete study: According to an earlier analysis of 587 of the donors, about 179 million T cells yielded approximately 120 million unique TCR beta sequences and approximately 300 Gb of sequence data. The genetic ancestry cluster associated with self-reported Caucasian donors included 70% to 85% of the 300 to 450 genotyped donors. A separate validation cohort of roughly 120 different subjects was used in addition to the 666-subject first cohort. A later genetic analysis took genome-wide SNP genotypes for about three fifths of the 666 donors and used that subset as a discovery cohort. High-throughput TCR immunosequencing, statistical association of individual TCRs with disease status, and machine learning were combined to predict cytomegalovirus infection status. A later analysis re-examined previously published TCR beta repertoires from more than 600 donors and added high-resolution HLA genotyping to investigate patterns of TCR occurrence. The study aimed to test whether cataloging public T cell receptors could reveal signatures of past pathogen exposure. On average, about 200,000 unique TCR beta nucleotide sequences were sequenced per donor among more than 350 genotyped donors of the cohort, with 15% to 20% of those sequences being non-productive. An early release that covered some 640 HLA-typed donors contained about 290 gigabases of sequencing data and 75 million to 100 million unique TCR sequences. The T cell repertoires of around 670 subjects were profiled by immunosequencing and related to cytomegalovirus serostatus. Donor age, sex, ethnicity and CMV serostatus were compiled together with the repertoire data. All discovery cohort repertoires had been generated using a single sequencing platform. The number of donors typed differed by locus, with roughly 629-640 for A, B, C, DRB1 and DQB1, about 500 for DQA1, over 600 for DPA1, and 400 to 490 for DPB1. Because of strong linkage in the cohort, roughly five DR-DQ haplotypes were treated as single units for association and clustering. In an earlier analysis of 587 of the donors, high-throughput TCR beta sequencing was used to judge whether each TCR beta V gene segment behaved as functional or pseudogenic. Rather than drawing on any new phenotypic data, the later analysis identified candidate immune exposures from TCR beta sequences and the way those sequences occurred across donors. HLA typing included class I and class II loci at four-digit resolution. General findings and caveats noted by the study authors: Correlated functional status among segregating V segments might reflect linkage disequilibrium, but an unknown experimental factor could not be ruled out. The classifier was reported to diagnose cytomegalovirus status with high specificity and sensitivity in both the original cohort and the validation cohort. A later genetic analysis associated a missense DCLRE1C variant with V-gene and J-gene trimming of TCR beta chains, and an independent cohort replicated the association. Sequencing depth was assumed to be roughly uniform across donors in the presence/absence analyses, though that assumption may not hold. A later analysis associated around 16,000 TCR beta sequences with specific HLA alleles at a false discovery rate of 0.05. CMV serostatus was the only immune exposure information available for the cohort. In an earlier analysis of around 500 of the donors, most TCR beta V segments appeared in productive rearrangements about 90% or about 30% of the time, broadly matching IMGT annotations. Because HLA typing was unavailable for some donors at each locus, only the typed subset was used in association tests. According to a later genetic analysis, donors in an Asian-associated ancestry cluster had fewer N-insertions in productive TCRs than the approximately 650-donor mean. The authors suggested that the approach could potentially be generalized to other disease states and immunological phenotypes. According to a later analysis, most CMV-associated TCR beta chains appeared to be HLA-restricted, and the HLA associations seemed to be driven largely by CMV exposure. Seventeen rarely observed V segments, including chromosome 9 orphons, were excluded from the earlier analysis of approximately 500 of the donors because counts were too low. A later analysis found that TCR association rates varied across HLA loci, with DRB1 alleles showing the most associated TCRs and HLA-C alleles the fewest. In a later analysis, HLA-associated TCR beta chains were found to be more clonally expanded and to have lower generation probabilities than equally common non-associated chains. When HLA alleles, especially DR and DQ, strongly co-occurred, TCR associations were difficult to assign to individual alleles. A total of around 150 TCR beta chains were listed by the study as associated with cytomegalovirus. A further reported finding was that TCR beta sequences accurately predicted the HLA-A and HLA-B alleles for most subjects in the first cohort. Some IMGT-functional V segments, including TRBV6-2 and TRBV6-3, could not be distinguished by the 87-base-pair reads and were therefore excluded. The sequencing pipeline was judged likely to have produced a cluster of highly shared sequence variants as a technical artifact. Across donors, most TCR sequences were observed very rarely, whereas some public TCRs were present in many individuals. The cohort was sequenced for TCR beta chains only, and without alpha or paired-chain data the features that could be detected were limited. In vitro tests confirmed that a few of the cytomegalovirus-associated TCR beta chains recognize cytomegalovirus antigens. According to a later analysis, parvovirus B19, influenza, CMV and Epstein-Barr virus appeared linked to several top co-occurrence clusters.

The library was built by means of the immunoSEQ multiplex PCR assay. For the multiplex PCR, a mixture combining 60 forward primers for TCR Vbeta segments and 13 reverse primers for TCR Jbeta segments was used. The CDR3 region of rearranged TCR beta genes was amplified from genomic DNA with a multiplex PCR assay. The Illumina HiSeq System was used to sequence the amplified TCR beta libraries as 87-base-pair reads. The published analysis was carried out like this. In a later analysis, around 80 million unique TCR beta chains were counted across the roughly 610 repertoires, and roughly 11 million of these chains were shared by at least two donors. Raw reads were error-corrected and collapsed into unique sequences by a nearest-neighbor algorithm in which closely related sequences were merged to remove PCR and sequencing errors. CDR3 sequences were aligned to IMGT reference sequences to assign V, D and J gene segments. For a sequence to be retained, at least a six-nucleotide match to both a V gene segment and a J gene segment was required. A rearrangement counted as productive if the CDR3 had no stop codons and remained in frame with V and J, and every other rearrangement counted as non-productive. Following IMGT convention, CDR3 was defined as the stretch from the second conserved V-encoded cysteine up to the conserved J-encoded phenylalanine. In an earlier analysis of approximately 500 of the donors, sequences lacking an unambiguous match to a single V gene segment were excluded. An earlier analysis of 587 of the donors called V segments functional above 56.7% productive rearrangements and segregating when the between-donor standard deviation exceeded 5%. A statistical classification framework was built to diagnose cytomegalovirus status from the catalog of TCR beta chain sequences. A later analysis assigned V and J genes by comparing TCR nucleotide sequences with IMGT/GENE-DB human TR gene sequences. A later analysis assigned CDR3 sequences and most-parsimonious VDJ recombination scenarios with the TCRdist pipeline. In a later analysis, each TCR beta chain was defined by its CDR3 amino acid sequence together with its V-gene family, and reads lacking a unique V-gene family were excluded. To address suspected cross-contamination and a sequencing artifact, a later analysis removed roughly 580 highly shared, low-generation-probability nucleotide sequences. In a later analysis, a clonal expansion index was calculated for each public chain from normalized within-repertoire ranks of inferred template counts. A later analysis computed generation probabilities with a VDJ recombination model fitted to out-of-frame rearrangements, and checked the results against IGoR. In a later analysis, TCR-TCR, TCR-HLA and TCR-CMV co-occurrence was scored with hypergeometric tests, and a repertoire-size bias correction was applied to TCR pairs. In a later analysis, false discovery rates were estimated by permuting HLA or CMV assignments 20 times. A later analysis grouped co-occurring TCRs with DBSCAN, adding TCRdist sequence similarity when clustering within HLA-allele-positive subsets. Co-occurrence clustering excluded repertoires with fewer than 30,000 or more than 120,000 public chains, plus five with anomalous nucleotide sharing. Sourced from immuneACCESS, this table was stored by TCRdb with only in-frame sequences that have V and J called. A share of the clones is absent; for the studies checked, an unresolved V gene accounts for under half, and the remainder has no known explanation. The DNA was the basis for D and trimming; V, J and clone size are from that table. For this sample there are about 150,000 clones; around two thirds appear just once. The leading ten clones occupy about 10% of the sample.

To note about this clone: The antigen it binds to is not known. Qualities for individual bases were not recorded, and no much larger clone is one base off.

The cohort comprised 666 healthy bone marrow donors. All cohort members were sampled while nominally healthy, although unrecorded immune exposures were likely present. The donor tested CMV seropositive, placing the donor among the 289 seropositive members of the cohort. Every donor gave a peripheral blood sample, and the peripheral blood mononuclear cells from that sample were used for TCR beta sequencing. Genomic DNA was extracted from the blood cell samples with the Qiagen DNeasy Blood Extraction Kit. V and J are truncated by 5 bases and 0 bases respectively, leaving an intervening sequence of 13 bases. There are 15 amino acids in the CDR3, from cysteine to phenylalanine inclusive. Of all the DNA, just the CDR3 is kept, 45 bases in frame from base 1. As encoded in the germline V gene, CDR1 is SGHAT while CDR2 is FQNNGV.

Specimen: PBMCs. Recombination connected TRBV11-2 to TRBJ1-1, with a weak D call of TRBD1 (6 bases match). This receptor was taken from a man aged 30 to 45 in good health and CMV-seropositive. The CDR3 sequence is CASSPNGQLNTEAFF. The nucleotide sequence reads TGTGCCAGCAGCCCGAACGGACAGTTGAACACTGAAGCTTTCTTT.